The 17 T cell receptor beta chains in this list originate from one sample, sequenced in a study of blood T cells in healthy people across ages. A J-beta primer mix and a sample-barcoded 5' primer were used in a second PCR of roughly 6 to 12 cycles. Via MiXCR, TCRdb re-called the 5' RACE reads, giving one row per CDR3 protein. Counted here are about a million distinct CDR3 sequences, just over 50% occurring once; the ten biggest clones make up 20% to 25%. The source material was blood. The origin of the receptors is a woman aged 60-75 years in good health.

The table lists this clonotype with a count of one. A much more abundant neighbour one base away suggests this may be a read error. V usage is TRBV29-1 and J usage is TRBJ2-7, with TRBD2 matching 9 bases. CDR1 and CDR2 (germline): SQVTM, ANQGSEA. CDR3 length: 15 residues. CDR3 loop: CSVALHSGRLYGQYF. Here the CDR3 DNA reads TGCAGCGTTGCCCTTCATAGCGGGAGACTCTACGGGCAGTACTTC.

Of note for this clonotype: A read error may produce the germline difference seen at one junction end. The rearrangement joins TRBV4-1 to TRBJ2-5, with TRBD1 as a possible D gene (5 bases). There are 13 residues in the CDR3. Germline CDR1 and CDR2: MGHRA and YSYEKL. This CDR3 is CASSQGGQETHYF. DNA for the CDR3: TGCGCCAGCAGCCAAGGGGGCCAAGAGACCCATTACTTC.

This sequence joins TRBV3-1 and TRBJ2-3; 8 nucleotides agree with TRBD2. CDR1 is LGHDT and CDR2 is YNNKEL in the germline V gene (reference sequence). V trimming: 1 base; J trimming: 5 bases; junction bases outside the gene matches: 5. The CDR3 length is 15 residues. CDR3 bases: TGTGCCAGCAGCCAAGTTCCGGGAGGGGTAGATACGCAGTATTTT. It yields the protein CASSQVPGGVDTQYF.

CDR3 bases: TGTGCCAGCAGTCAGGACTTGGGGAACACTGAAGCTTTCTTT. Translated, it gives CASSQDLGNTEAFF. The V call is TRBV6-2 or TRBV6-3, the J call TRBJ1-1; no firm D call. V lost 5 bases and J lost 1, with 11 bases in between. CDR1 and CDR2 (germline): MNHEY, SVGEGT. CDR3 size: 14 residues.

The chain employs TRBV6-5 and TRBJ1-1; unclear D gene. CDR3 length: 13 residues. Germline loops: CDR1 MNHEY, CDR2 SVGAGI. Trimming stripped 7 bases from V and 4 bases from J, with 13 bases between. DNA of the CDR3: TGTGCCAGCACCTACGGGTATACCACTGAAGCTTTCTTT. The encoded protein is CASTYGYTTEAFF.

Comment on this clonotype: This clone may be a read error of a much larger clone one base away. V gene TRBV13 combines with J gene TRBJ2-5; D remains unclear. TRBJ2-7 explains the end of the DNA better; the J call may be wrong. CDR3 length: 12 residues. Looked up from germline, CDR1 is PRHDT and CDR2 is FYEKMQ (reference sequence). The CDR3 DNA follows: TGTGCCAGCGGCCGGACGAAATACGAGCAGTACTTC. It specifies CASGRTKYEQYF.

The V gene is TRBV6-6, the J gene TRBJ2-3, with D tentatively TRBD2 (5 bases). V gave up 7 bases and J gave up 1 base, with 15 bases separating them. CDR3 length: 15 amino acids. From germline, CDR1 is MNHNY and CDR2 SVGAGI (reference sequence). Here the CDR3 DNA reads TGTGCCAGCACGCGCGGGTATGGAGGCACAGATACGCAGTATTTT. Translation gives CASTRGYGGTDTQYF.

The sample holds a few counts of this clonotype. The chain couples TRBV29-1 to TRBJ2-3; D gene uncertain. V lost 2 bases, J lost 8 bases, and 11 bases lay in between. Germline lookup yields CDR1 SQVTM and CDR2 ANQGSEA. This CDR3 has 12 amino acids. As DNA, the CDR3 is TGCAGCGTTGAATTAGGCCAGCCTACGCAGTATTTT. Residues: CSVELGQPTQYF.

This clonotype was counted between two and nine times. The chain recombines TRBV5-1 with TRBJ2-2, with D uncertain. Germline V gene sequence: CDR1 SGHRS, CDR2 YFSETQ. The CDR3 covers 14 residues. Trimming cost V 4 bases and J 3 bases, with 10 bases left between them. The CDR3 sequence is CASSPFPDTGELFF. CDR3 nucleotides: TGCGCCAGCAGCCCCTTTCCAGACACCGGGGAGCTGTTTTTT.

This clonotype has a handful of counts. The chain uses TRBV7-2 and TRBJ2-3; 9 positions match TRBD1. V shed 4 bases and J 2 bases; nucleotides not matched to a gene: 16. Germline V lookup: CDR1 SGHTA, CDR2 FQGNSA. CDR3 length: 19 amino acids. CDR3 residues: CASSSYIPGTGRTTDTQYF. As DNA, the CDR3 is TGTGCCAGCAGCTCCTATATTCCGGGGACAGGGAGGACCACAGATACGCAGTATTTT. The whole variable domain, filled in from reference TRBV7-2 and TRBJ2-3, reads GAGVSQSPSNKVTEKGKDVELRCDPISGHTALYWYRQSLGQGLEFLIYFQGNSAPDKSGLPSDRFSAERTGGSVSTLTIQRTQQEDSAVYLCASSSYIPGTGRTTDTQYFGPGTRLTVL.

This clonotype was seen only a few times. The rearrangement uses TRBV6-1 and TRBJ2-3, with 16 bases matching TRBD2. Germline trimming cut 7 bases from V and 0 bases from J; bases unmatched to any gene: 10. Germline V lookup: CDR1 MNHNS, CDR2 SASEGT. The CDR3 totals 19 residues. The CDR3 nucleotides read TGTGCCAGCAACCCGATGACGGGACTAGCGGGAGGGAGCACAGATACGCAGTATTTT. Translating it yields CASNPMTGLAGGSTDTQYF.

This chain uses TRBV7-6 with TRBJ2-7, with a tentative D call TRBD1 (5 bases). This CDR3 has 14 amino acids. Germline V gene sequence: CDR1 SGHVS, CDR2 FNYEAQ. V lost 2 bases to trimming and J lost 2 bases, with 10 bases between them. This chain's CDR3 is CASSLQGVPYEQYF. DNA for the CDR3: TGTGCCAGCAGCTTACAGGGCGTCCCCTACGAGCAGTACTTC.

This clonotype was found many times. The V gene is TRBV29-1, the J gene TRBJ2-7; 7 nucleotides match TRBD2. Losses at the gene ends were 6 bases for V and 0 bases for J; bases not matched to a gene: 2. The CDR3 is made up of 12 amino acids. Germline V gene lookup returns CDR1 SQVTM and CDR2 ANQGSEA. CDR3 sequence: CSVRGSSYEQYF. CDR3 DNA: TGCAGCGTACGCGGGAGCTCCTACGAGCAGTACTTC.

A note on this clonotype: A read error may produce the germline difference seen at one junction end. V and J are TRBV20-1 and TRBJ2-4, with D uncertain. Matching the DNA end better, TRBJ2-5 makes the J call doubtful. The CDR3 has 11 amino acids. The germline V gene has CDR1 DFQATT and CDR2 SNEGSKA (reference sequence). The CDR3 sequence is CCAISEETQYF. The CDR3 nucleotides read TGCTGTGCTATATCGGAGGAGACCCAGTACTTC.

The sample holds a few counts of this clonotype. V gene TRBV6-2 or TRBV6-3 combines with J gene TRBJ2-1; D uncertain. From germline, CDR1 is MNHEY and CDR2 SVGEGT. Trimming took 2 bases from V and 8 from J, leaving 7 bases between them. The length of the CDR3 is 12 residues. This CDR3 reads CASSYPAYEQFF. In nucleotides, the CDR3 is TGTGCCAGCAGTTACCCTGCTTATGAGCAGTTCTTC.

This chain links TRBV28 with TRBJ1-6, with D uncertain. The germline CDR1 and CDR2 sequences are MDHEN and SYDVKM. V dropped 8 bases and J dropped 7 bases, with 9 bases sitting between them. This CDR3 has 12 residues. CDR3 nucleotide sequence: TGTGCCAGCCGGGTGAGGAATTCACCCCTCCACTTT. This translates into CASRVRNSPLHF. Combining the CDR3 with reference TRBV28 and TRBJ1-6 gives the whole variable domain DVKVTQSSRYLVKRTGEKVFLECVQDMDHENMFWYRQDPGLGLRLIYFSYDVKMKEKGDIPEGYSVSREKKERFSLILESASTNQTSMYLCASRVRNSPLHFGNGTRLTVT.

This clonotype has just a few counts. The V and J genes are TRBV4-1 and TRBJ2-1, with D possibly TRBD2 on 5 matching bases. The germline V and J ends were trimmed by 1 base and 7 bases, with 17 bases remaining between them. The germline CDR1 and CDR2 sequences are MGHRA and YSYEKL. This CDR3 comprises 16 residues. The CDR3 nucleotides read TGCGCCAGCAGCCAAGGGACTCCCGGCTTGTGGAATGAGCAGTTCTTC. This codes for CASSQGTPGLWNEQFF.